These T cell receptor beta chains were read from a single sample in a study of chemoradiotherapy in HPV16-positive cancers. The table came from immunoSEQ multiplex PCR; TCRdb's copy has only in-frame clones and leaves some out. The sample records roughly 8,300 clones, about 80% being singletons. The sample here was taken from a patient who underwent chemoradiotherapy. Every receptor here comes from a human donor with HPV-associated anogenital cancer. CDR3s include the opening cysteine and the closing phenylalanine or tryptophan. D genes are given only for firm matches. The listing skips clone size in some rows; elsewhere it reads once, few, many or a size class.

V gene,CDR3 length,J gene,clone size,D gene,CDR3 DNA,CDR3 protein
TRBV28,16,TRBJ2-1,NA,TRBD2,TGTGCCAGCTTAACCGGGGGTAGCGGGATTTACAATGAGCAGTTCTTC,CASLTGGSGIYNEQFF
TRBV18,15,TRBJ2-3,NA,NA,TGTGCCAGCTCACCCTACGGGCCTAGCACAGATACGCAGTATTTT,CASSPYGPSTDTQYF
TRBV10-3,16,TRBJ1-1,NA,TRBD1,TGTGCCATCAGAGACCGGGACAGGGGCGATCACACTGAAGCTTTCTTT,CAIRDRDRGDHTEAFF
TRBV18,16,TRBJ1-5,NA,NA,TGTGCCAGCTCACCGAACCCCCCGGGCAGCAATCAGCCCCAGCATTTT,CASSPNPPGSNQPQHF
TRBV6-6,16,TRBJ2-1,NA,TRBD2,TGTGCCAGCAGACAAGGCGGGGGGTACTCCTACAATGAGCAGTTCTTC,CASRQGGGYSYNEQFF
TRBV2,14,TRBJ2-5,NA,NA,TGTGCCAGCAGTGAAGGCCGAAACGGAGAGACCCAGTACTTC,CASSEGRNGETQYF
TRBV10-3,12,TRBJ2-1,NA,NA,TGTGCCATCAGGGGCCCGGGCAATGAGCAGTTCTTC,CAIRGPGNEQFF
TRBV28,14,TRBJ1-1,NA,NA,TGTGCCAGCAGTTCTTTGACGTTCGACACTGAAGCTTTCTTT,CASSSLTFDTEAFF
TRBV6-5,13,TRBJ2-1,NA,TRBD1,TGTGCCAGCAGACGGGCAGGGGGCAATGAGCAGTTCTTC,CASRRAGGNEQFF
TRBV9,14,TRBJ2-7,NA,NA,TGTGCCAGCAGCGTAGCTGGGCAGGACTACGAGCAGTACTTC,CASSVAGQDYEQYF
TRBV28,14,TRBJ1-4,NA,NA,TGTGCCAGCAGTCCGACAGGTCTCGCGGAAAAACTGTTTTTT,CASSPTGLAEKLFF
TRBV5-1,16,TRBJ2-3,NA,NA,TGCGCCAGCATGGTGGCGGGGGCGGCTGGAACAGATACGCAGTATTTT,CASMVAGAAGTDTQYF
TRBV27,13,TRBJ2-5,NA,TRBD2,TGTGCCAGCTCTAGCGGGCGCCAAGAGACCCAGTACTTC,CASSSGRQETQYF
TRBV7-6,15,TRBJ1-1,NA,NA,TGTGCCAGCAGCTTAAACATCGGAGAGAACACTGAAGCTTTCTTT,CASSLNIGENTEAFF
TRBV29-1,15,TRBJ2-3,NA,TRBD2,TGCAGCGTTGAAGGGGTAATGGGGAGGGGAGATACGCAGTATTTT,CSVEGVMGRGDTQYF
TRBV18,19,TRBJ2-6,NA,TRBD1,TGTGCCAGCTCACGGACGACTGGGACAGCTAGCTCTGGGGCCAACGTCCTGACTTTC,CASSRTTGTASSGANVLTF
TRBV27,15,TRBJ1-2,NA,TRBD1,TGTGCCAGCAGTTTCAGACAGGGTAATACCCATGGCTACACCTTC,CASSFRQGNTHGYTF
TRBV19,11,TRBJ2-7,medium-sized,NA,TGTGCCAGTAGTAGTTGGAACGAGCAGTACTTC,CASSSWNEQYF
TRBV7-2,20,TRBJ2-5,once,TRBD2,TGTGCCAGCAGCTTAGCCCCACCCCTAACCATGACTAGCGGGGGTGAGACCCAGTACTTC,CASSLAPPLTMTSGGETQYF
TRBV5-1,15,TRBJ1-1,NA,NA,TGCGCCAGCAGCTCCCTAGAAGGGGGGGGCACTGAAGCTTTCTTT,CASSSLEGGGTEAFF